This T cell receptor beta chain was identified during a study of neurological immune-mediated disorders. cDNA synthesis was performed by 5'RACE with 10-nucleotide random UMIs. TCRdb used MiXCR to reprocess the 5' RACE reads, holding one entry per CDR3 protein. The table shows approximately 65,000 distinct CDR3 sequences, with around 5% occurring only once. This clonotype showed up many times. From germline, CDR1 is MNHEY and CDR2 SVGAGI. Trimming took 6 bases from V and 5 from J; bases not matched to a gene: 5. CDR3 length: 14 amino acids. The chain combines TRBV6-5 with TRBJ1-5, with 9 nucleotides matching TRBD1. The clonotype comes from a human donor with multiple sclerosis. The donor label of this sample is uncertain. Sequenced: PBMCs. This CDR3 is CASSQTGGDQPQHF. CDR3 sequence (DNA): TGTGCCAGCAGCCAGACAGGGGGTGATCAGCCCCAGCATTTT.